This is a list of T cell receptor beta chains from one sample in a study of human T cells and chemical hapten exposure. TCRdb re-called the RACE reads with MiXCR, one entry per CDR3 protein. The sample has tens of thousands of distinct CDR3 sequences; roughly a tenth are singletons. Sample: whole blood, taken in connection with sensitization to the hapten diphenylcyclopropenone (DPC). The receptors originated from a woman between 40 and 55 years old with alopecia areata. Some clones in this sample may be carry-over from other donors' samples. CDR3s include the opening cysteine and the closing phenylalanine or tryptophan.

j_call v_call cdr3_aa
TRBJ1-1 TRBV20-1 CSASVMGTMEGRAFF
TRBJ2-4 TRBV24-1 CATSDRGRNIQYF
TRBJ1-4 TRBV6-1 CASSGTENEKLFF
TRBJ2-1 TRBV28 CASSFAGQGWDEQFF
TRBJ2-6 TRBV12-3/TRBV12-4 CASSFPGANVLTF
TRBJ2-3 TRBV6-4 CASSPGRITDTQYF
TRBJ2-1 TRBV6-6 CASSGQRRDNEQFF
TRBJ2-1 TRBV5-1 CASSLGPYNEQFF
TRBJ2-3 TRBV9 CASSSDSTDTQYF
TRBJ2-6 TRBV29-1 CSVRYSGYGANVLTF
TRBJ2-5 TRBV11-1 CASSAGLPEAQYF
TRBJ2-7 TRBV7-6 CASTLSPTDSYEQYF
TRBJ2-1 TRBV4-1 CASSLRGGLRDNEQFF
TRBJ2-1 TRBV11-1 CASSPRTGRYNEQFF
TRBJ1-5 TRBV6-1 CASSAANHLISQHF